These 24 T cell receptor beta chains were sequenced from one sample in a study of T cell repertoires in cytomegalovirus infection. The antigens for these receptors are not known. One entry per CDR3 protein results from TCRdb running MiXCR on the reads. The sample includes 150,000 or so distinct CDR3 sequences, about 20% of them seen just once. Specimen: CD8+ T cells from cultured PBMCs, collected from culture after CMV antigen stimulation. These TCRs come from a human donor in good health (CMV status not recorded). Some clones in this sample may be carry-over from other donors' samples.

The sample holds a few counts of this clonotype. The V call is TRBV4-1, the J call TRBJ1-1; TRBD1 aligns across 9 bases. CDR3 length: 15 residues. The germline V gene encodes CDR1 MGHRA and CDR2 YSYEKL. V shed 1 base, J shed 5 bases, and the junction held 5 bases outside the gene matches. Written as DNA, the CDR3 is TGCGCCAGCAGCCAAGCCACAGGGGGCAGGACTGAAGCTTTCTTT. As protein: CASSQATGGRTEAFF.

J is TRBJ2-7 and V is TRBV7-8; TRBD2 matches 7 bases. The CDR3 has 13 amino acids. V dropped 3 bases and J dropped 3; count of bases not matched to a gene: 2. Germline lookup yields CDR1 SGHVS and CDR2 FQNEAQ. CDR3 sequence: CASSFRDYYEQYF. CDR3 DNA: TGTGCCAGCAGCTTCAGGGACTACTACGAGCAGTACTTC.

This chain joins TRBV7-2 and TRBJ2-2, with no clear D. Per the germline V gene, CDR1 is SGHTA and CDR2 is FQGNSA. This CDR3 contains 16 residues. V was clipped by 1 base and J by 1 base, with 10 bases between them. The CDR3 here is CASSLGTEMNTGELFF. Here the CDR3 DNA reads TGTGCCAGCAGCTTAGGGACGGAAATGAACACCGGGGAGCTGTTTTTT.

This clonotype was counted only a few times. J is TRBJ2-1 and V is TRBV28; D is possibly TRBD1 (5 bases). CDR3 length equals 13 residues. V lost 5 bases to trimming and J lost 8 bases, with 13 bases between them. Germline CDR1 MDHEN, CDR2 SYDVKM. CDR3: CASSLEQVDEQFF. DNA for the CDR3: TGTGCCAGCAGTCTGGAACAGGTCGATGAGCAGTTCTTC.

This chain uses TRBV7-6 with TRBJ2-7; no clear D. The germline gives CDR1 SGHVS, CDR2 FNYEAQ. This CDR3 has 14 amino acids. The ends were cut back, 3 bases at V and 3 bases at J, with 12 bases in the middle. The chain's CDR3 is CASSFGRQSYEQYF. In DNA, the CDR3 is TGTGCCAGCAGCTTCGGGCGGCAGAGCTACGAGCAGTACTTC.

This chain uses TRBV4-1 with TRBJ2-1; D not resolved. This CDR3 contains 20 residues. Trimming left V 1 base short and J 0 bases short, with 22 bases between. Germline V gene sequence: CDR1 MGHRA, CDR2 YSYEKL. DNA of the CDR3: TGCGCCAGCAGCCAAGGTGGTTCAGTGGTGGCGTCGAGCTCCTACAATGAGCAGTTCTTC. Encoded protein: CASSQGGSVVASSSYNEQFF.

This clonotype has more than one count but fewer than ten. This chain connects TRBV7-9 to TRBJ2-1, with D possibly being TRBD2 (5 bases). The CDR3 is 16 amino acids. V lost 5 bases and J lost 8, with 22 bases in between. The germline V gene encodes CDR1 SEHNR and CDR2 FQNEAQ (reference sequence). The CDR3 here is CASSTWTAGNRDEQFF. The CDR3 region has the DNA TGTGCCAGCAGCACCTGGACCGCGGGCAATAGGGATGAGCAGTTCTTC.

The V and J genes are TRBV6-2 or TRBV6-3 and TRBJ2-3; D might be TRBD1 (6 bases). V was trimmed by 2 bases and J by 0 bases, leaving 15 bases between them. CDR1 is MNHEY and CDR2 is SVGEGT in the germline V gene. The CDR3 is made up of 17 amino acids. The CDR3 DNA reads as TGTGCCAGCAGTTACGACAGGACTTCTACTAGCACAGATACGCAGTATTTT. Its translation: CASSYDRTSTSTDTQYF.

The table lists this clonotype with a few counts. The CDR3 bases are TGCAGTGCTAGAGACCTCGGGACTAGCGGTTCCTACAATGAGCAGTTCTTC. It is translated as CSARDLGTSGSYNEQFF. The chain uses TRBV20-1 and TRBJ2-1; 11 bases align to TRBD2. CDR3 length: 17 amino acids. Trimming removed 0 bases from V and 1 base from J; junction bases left unmatched: 5. Looked up from germline, CDR1 is DFQATT and CDR2 is SNEGSKA (reference sequence).

V gene TRBV4-1 combines with J gene TRBJ1-5; D is perhaps TRBD1 (6 bases). Trimming removed 3 bases at V and 3 bases at J, with 12 bases between. The germline V gene has CDR1 MGHRA and CDR2 YSYEKL. The CDR3 is 15 residues long. The CDR3 DNA reads TGCGCCAGCAGCCACGATGACAGGATCAATCAGCCCCAGCATTTT. Translated: CASSHDDRINQPQHF.

This clonotype has only a few counts. The rearrangement uses TRBV5-4 and TRBJ2-5; 7 bases match TRBD1. The CDR3 is 14 residues long. Per the germline V gene, CDR1 is SGHNT and CDR2 is YYREEE (reference sequence). V shed 3 bases and J 5 bases; nucleotides not matched to a gene: 7. CDR3 residues: CASSSQTGRETQYF. In nucleotides, the CDR3 is TGTGCCAGCAGCTCGCAGACAGGGCGCGAGACCCAGTACTTC.

There are a few counts of this clonotype. The chain uses TRBV2 and TRBJ1-2; D perhaps matches TRBD1 (5 bases). Trimming stripped 6 bases from V and 8 bases from J, with 22 bases between. In germline, CDR1 is SNHLY, CDR2 FYNNEI. This CDR3 spans 15 amino acids. The chain's CDR3 is CASRGPGSFGYGYTF. The DNA for the CDR3 is TGTGCCAGCAGGGGGCCGGGATCATTCGGTTACGGCTACACCTTC. Supplemented by reference TRBV2 and TRBJ1-2, the full variable domain reads EPEVTQTPSHQVTQMGQEVILRCVPISNHLYFYWYRQILGQKVEFLVSFYNNEISEKSEIFDDQFSVERPDGSNFTLKIRSTKLEDSAMYFCASRGPGSFGYGYTFGSGTRLTVV.

This clonotype was observed many times. V is TRBV7-8 and J is TRBJ1-6, with 7 bases fitting TRBD1. The V segment lost 7 bases and the J segment 5 bases; nucleotides outside the gene matches: 8. CDR1 and CDR2 (germline): SGHVS, FQNEAQ. This CDR3 contains 15 residues. The CDR3 sequence: CASTTGAQDNSPLHF. Here the CDR3 DNA reads TGTGCCAGCACCACAGGGGCTCAGGATAATTCACCCCTCCACTTT.

The J gene is TRBJ1-1, the V gene TRBV7-9; unclear D gene. V lost 6 bases and J lost 1, with 9 bases in between. This CDR3 is 13 amino acids long. In germline, CDR1 is SEHNR, CDR2 FQNEAQ (reference sequence). CDR3 region: CASRSRQNTEAFF. The DNA for the CDR3 is TGTGCCAGCAGGTCCCGACAGAACACTGAAGCTTTCTTT.

This clonotype was seen just once. The chain joins TRBV10-3 to TRBJ2-3; 11 bases fit TRBD2. Trimming removed 6 bases from V and 1 base from J; junction bases left unmatched: 3. The CDR3 is made up of 15 amino acids. CDR1 and CDR2 from the germline V gene are ENHRY and SYGVKD. DNA for the CDR3: TGTGCCATCAGAGTGACTAGCGGGGGCACAGATACGCAGTATTTT. Its protein is CAIRVTSGGTDTQYF.

The J gene is TRBJ2-7, the V gene TRBV6-5; 10 nucleotides line up with TRBD1. The CDR3 totals 14 residues. Trimming removed 8 bases from V and 0 bases from J; junction bases left unmatched: 4. Germline V CDR1 and CDR2: MNHEY, SVGAGI. The CDR3 DNA is TGTGCCAGCCGGGACAGGGGTTTCTCCTACGAGCAGTACTTC. Translation gives CASRDRGFSYEQYF.

This clonotype has only a few counts. The rearrangement joins TRBV7-9 to TRBJ2-1, with TRBD2 matching over 7 bases. Losses at the gene ends were 4 bases for V and 0 bases for J; bases not matched to a gene: 0. This CDR3 has 14 amino acids. In germline, CDR1 is SEHNR, CDR2 FQNEAQ (reference sequence). The CDR3 nucleotides are TGTGCCAGCAGCTCGGGGGGCTCCTACAATGAGCAGTTCTTC. Encoded protein: CASSSGGSYNEQFF.

This clonotype was picked up a small number of times. The chain has TRBV7-2 and TRBJ2-7; 7 nucleotides align to TRBD1. Germline CDR1 reads SGHTA; CDR2 reads FQGNSA. The CDR3 totals 14 residues. V shed 5 bases and J 1 base; nucleotides not matched to a gene: 5. DNA of the CDR3: TGTGCCAGCAGCCCCAGGGGGTTATCCTACGAGCAGTACTTC. Translating gives CASSPRGLSYEQYF.

V is TRBV6-2 or TRBV6-3 and J is TRBJ2-7, with 7 positions matching TRBD2. The germline V gene has CDR1 MNHEY and CDR2 SVGEGT. J lost 6 bases, V lost 4 bases, and 9 bases had no gene match. The CDR3 has 14 residues. The CDR3 is CASSSRGSGLEQYF. The CDR3 region has the DNA TGTGCCAGCAGTTCGCGGGGGAGCGGGCTCGAGCAGTACTTC.

The CDR3 DNA sequence: TGTGCCAGCAGCTTAGAAAAGGGTACTAATTCACCCCTCCACTTT. Translated: CASSLEKGTNSPLHF. V is TRBV7-6 and J is TRBJ1-6, with no clear D. Trimming stripped 1 base from V and 6 bases from J, with 10 bases between. The CDR3 runs 15 residues. CDR1 is SGHVS and CDR2 is FNYEAQ in the germline V gene.

The sample holds a few counts of this clonotype. The chain joins TRBV6-1 to TRBJ2-1, with 10 bases matching TRBD1. Germline-derived CDR1 and CDR2 are MNHNS and SASEGT. V shed 6 bases and J 2 bases; nucleotides not matched to a gene: 7. This CDR3 spans 16 amino acids. Here the CDR3 DNA reads TGTGCCAGCAGGCCGGGACAGGGGATCCCCTACAATGAGCAGTTCTTC. This encodes CASRPGQGIPYNEQFF.

The V call is TRBV19, the J call TRBJ1-1; D ambiguous. Trimming shortened V by 7 bases and J by 1 base, and 16 bases separated the two germline ends. The CDR3 is 15 residues long. CDR1 is LNHDA, CDR2 SQIVND, per germline (reference sequence). DNA of the CDR3: TGTGCCAGTACCTCCGTGAAGGTGGGGAACACTGAAGCTTTCTTT. Encoded protein: CASTSVKVGNTEAFF. Looking up the rest from reference TRBV19 and TRBJ1-1 gives the full variable domain: DGGITQSPKYLFRKEGQNVTLSCEQNLNHDAMYWYRQDPGQGLRLIYYSQIVNDFQKGDIAEGYSVSREKKESFPLTVTSAQKNPTAFYLCASTSVKVGNTEAFFGQGTRLTVV.

Ten or more counts support this clonotype. The chain links TRBV7-7 to TRBJ1-1; unclear D gene. Trimming cost V 4 bases and J 1 base, with 10 bases left between them. The CDR3 totals 14 residues. The germline V gene encodes CDR1 SSHAT and CDR2 FNYEAQ (reference sequence). The CDR3 coding sequence is TGTGCCAGCAGCTCGAAAGCGGGGAACACTGAAGCTTTCTTT. This encodes CASSSKAGNTEAFF.

This clonotype appeared a few times. The CDR3 sequence: CASSPLGMNTGELFF. As DNA, the CDR3 is TGTGCCAGCAGCCCCCTGGGGATGAACACCGGGGAGCTGTTTTTT. The chain is built from TRBV12-3 or TRBV12-4 and TRBJ2-2, with D hard to call. The CDR3 loop spans 15 amino acids. Trimming cost V 6 bases and J 1 base, with 12 bases left between them.